This T cell receptor beta chain comes out of a study of CD8 T cells in ankylosing spondylitis. Regarding the study as a whole: Significant enrichment of disease-linked clones was reported in matched ankylosing spondylitis synovial fluid.

This clonotype was observed a few times. The antigen remains undetermined. CDR1 and CDR2 from the germline V gene are SGDLS and YYNGEE. Deletions cut 1 base from V and 4 bases from J, with 13 bases between. This CDR3 has 15 amino acids. Quantitative 5'-RACE with molecular barcodes was used to make the TCR beta libraries. TCRdb processed the 5' RACE reads anew with MiXCR; each CDR3 protein has one entry. Seen here are 35,000 to 50,000 distinct CDR3 sequences, about 4% observed once, and the top ten hold roughly 4.2%. This sequence was found in a female donor with ankylosing spondylitis or in good health (not recorded which). Sequenced input: blood, either unsorted or a sorted T cell fraction (not recorded which). The chain joins TRBV9 to TRBJ2-3, with D tentatively TRBD1 (6 bases). The CDR3 nucleotides are TGTGCCAGCAGCGTACTGGGGGCCGGGGCAGATACGCAGTATTTT. Amino acid sequence: CASSVLGAGADTQYF.